This TCR beta chain comes out of a study of Ad26.COV2.S vaccination and SARS-CoV-2 variants (dated by TCRdb to the early 2020s). The study in broad terms: Vaccine-arm donors were drawn from COV1001, a multicentre, randomized, double-blind, placebo-controlled phase I-IIa trial of Ad26.COV2.S in healthy adults. Participants in the trial were split at random into five groups of five each, receiving low-dose or high-dose Ad26.COV2.S once or twice, or else placebo on both occasions. Dosing of Ad26.COV2.S was intramuscular, at either 5x10^10 or 1x10^11 viral particles, delivered as one shot or as two shots spaced 56 days apart. TCRbeta repertoire sequencing served as the tool for gauging how specific and how broad the SARS-CoV-2-reactive T cell receptors were following Ad26.COV2.S vaccination. Throughout the experiments and outcome assessment, investigators stayed blinded to trial group allocation. A total of 32 samples were included in the TCR-sequenced set, comprising around 19 Ad26.COV2.S vaccine recipients, 5 placebo recipients and 8 SARS-CoV-2 convalescent individuals.

TCRbeta CDR3 regions were sequenced with the immunoSEQ Assay. After extraction, genomic DNA underwent amplification by bias-controlled multiplex PCR, followed by high-throughput sequencing. The paper's processing steps were these. Collapsing and filtering of sequences were performed to quantify the absolute abundance of each unique TCRbeta CDR3 region. T cell fraction was estimated by normalizing TCRbeta template counts to usable DNA, which was measured by amplifying reference genes present in all nucleated cells. Repertoire TCRs were annotated as SARS-CoV-2-specific by exact matching of V gene, CDR3 amino acid sequence and J gene to a known reactive TCR set. The reference SARS-CoV-2 TCR set was derived from MIRA and filtered for enrichment in COVID-19-positive ImmuneCODE repertoires, a step that removed public or cross-reactive TCRs. Using the MIRA antigens, annotated TCRs were further analysed by specific ORF or by position within an ORF. Breadth was defined as annotated unique rearrangements over total unique productive rearrangements; depth was the summed frequency of those rearrangements. TCR breadth was compared between groups using two-sided Wilcoxon rank-sum tests. Sourced from immuneACCESS, this table was stored by TCRdb with only in-frame sequences that have V and J called. A share of the clones is absent; for the studies checked, an unresolved V gene accounts for under half, and the remainder has no known explanation. Clone size and V and J calls were adopted from that table, with D and trimming inferred from the DNA. A total of 400,000 or so clones appear in this sample, 75% to 90% of them only once. Under 3.5% of the sample comes from the top ten.

Note on this clone: It lacks a known antigen. Within one base of it there is no much larger clone, and no base qualities were kept.

The treatment or condition label of this sample denotes: 19 received Ad26.COV2.S at low or high dose, single or two shots; 5 received placebo; per-sample allocation not given. For vaccine and placebo recipients, the sequenced repertoires came from samples collected on day 63 after the first injection. Cohort 1b enrolled 25 to 30 adults aged 18-55 years at a single site in Boston, USA, between 29 July and 7 August 2020. Ad26.COV2.S consisted of a replication-incompetent adenovirus type 26 vector by which a prefusion-stabilized SARS-CoV-2 spike protein from the original Wuhan strain was expressed. The paper's findings and limits, for the study overall: The study was not powered to compare responses between vaccine doses or regimens. Compared with placebo recipients, Ad26.COV2.S recipients showed higher spike-specific TCR breadth (P = 0.0014). After vaccination, spike-specific CD8+ and CD4+ T cell responses were reported to show substantial breadth. Comparable non-spike TCR breadth was observed between vaccine and placebo recipients, consistent with only spike being contained in the vaccine. According to the authors, total T cell responses may have been underestimated by the TCR breadth and depth analyses.

Sequenced material: peripheral blood, taken in a trial of Ad26.COV2.S vaccine versus placebo. The receptor was derived from a person aged 18-60 years who received the Ad26.COV2.S COVID-19 vaccine or a placebo.

The sequenced DNA: TGTGCCAGCAGCCAGGGACTAGCGGGGGAATCAGATACGCAGTATTTT. Translated, it gives CASSQGLAGESDTQYF. In this chain, TRBV7-9 is recombined with TRBJ2-3, and 14 junction bases match TRBD2. Measured from the cysteine to the phenylalanine, the CDR3 is 16 residues long. The CDR3 DNA has 48 bases and is translated from base 1. Reading the germline V gene (reference sequence) gives CDR1 SEHNR and CDR2 FQNEAQ. Clipping removes 5 bases from V and 4 bases from J, with 5 as the unmatched junction base count.